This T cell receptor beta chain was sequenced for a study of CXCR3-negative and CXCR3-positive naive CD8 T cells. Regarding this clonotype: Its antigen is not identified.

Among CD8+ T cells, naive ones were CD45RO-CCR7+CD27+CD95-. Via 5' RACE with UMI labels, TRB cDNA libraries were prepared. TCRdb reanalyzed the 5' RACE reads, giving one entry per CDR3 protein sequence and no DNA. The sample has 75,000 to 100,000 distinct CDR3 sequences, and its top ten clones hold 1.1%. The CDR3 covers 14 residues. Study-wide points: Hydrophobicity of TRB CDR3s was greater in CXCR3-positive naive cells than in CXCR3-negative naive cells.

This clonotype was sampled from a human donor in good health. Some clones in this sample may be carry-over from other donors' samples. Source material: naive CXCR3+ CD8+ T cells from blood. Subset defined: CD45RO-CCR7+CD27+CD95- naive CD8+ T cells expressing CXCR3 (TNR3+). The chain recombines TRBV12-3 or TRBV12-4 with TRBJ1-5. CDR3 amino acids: CASTTRSRNQPQHF.